The rows below give T cell receptor beta chains drawn from one sample of a study of T cell repertoires in cytomegalovirus infection. TCRdb re-called the reads through MiXCR, storing one row per CDR3 protein. The sample holds about 490,000 distinct CDR3 sequences, 16% seen once. Sample: CD8+ T cells from PBMCs. The receptors here all came from a human donor in good health (CMV status not recorded). Some clones in this sample may be carry-over from other donors' samples. Both conserved end residues are trimmed from each CDR3.

cdr3_aa	v_call	j_call
ASSLTRQGGGYEQY	TRBV7-2	TRBJ2-7
ASSPTIRGEQY	TRBV27	TRBJ2-7
ASRGGGQGTETQY	TRBV7-9	TRBJ2-5
ASSDGTVNYGYT	TRBV2	TRBJ1-2
AWRVGQGGTEAF	TRBV30	TRBJ1-1
ASSIGRGPYNEQF	TRBV19	TRBJ2-1
ASSFASEYEQY	TRBV27	TRBJ2-7
ASSKRGLPEAF	TRBV19	TRBJ1-1
ASSQQGGGGELF	TRBV28	TRBJ2-2
ASSLRGLAGDNEQF	TRBV27	TRBJ2-1
ASIGRTGELF	TRBV2	TRBJ2-2
ATSKDRRPHSGNTIY	TRBV15	TRBJ1-3
ASSYDRTSGGETQY	TRBV6-5	TRBJ2-5
ASSLWGNQPQH	TRBV7-8	TRBJ1-5
ASDRGEPYNEQF	TRBV7-9	TRBJ2-1
ASSPETDNSPLH	TRBV5-1	TRBJ1-6
ASSPLGTGNTEAF	TRBV9	TRBJ1-1
ASSKDYYSSYNEQF	TRBV11-2	TRBJ2-1
AISEPRRGPNTGELF	TRBV10-3	TRBJ2-2
ASTQLRGANVLT	TRBV7-9	TRBJ2-6
ASSLGHTYEQY	TRBV27	TRBJ2-7
ASSLNRLAGGSYEQY	TRBV27	TRBJ2-7
ASSVAGGPEFQETQY	TRBV11-2	TRBJ2-5
SAKLQGSSYEQY	TRBV20-1	TRBJ2-7
ASTSSGTENTEAF	TRBV5-5	TRBJ1-1
ASSLGTAGAGETQY	TRBV7-9	TRBJ2-5
ASSDSPGRGEETQY	TRBV2	TRBJ2-5
ASSQGRSYEQY	TRBV14	TRBJ2-7
ASSDTGPQPQH	TRBV27	TRBJ1-5
SASGRGNEQF	TRBV20-1	TRBJ2-1